The 22 T cell receptor beta chains presented below share a single source sample, sequenced in a study of cytomegalovirus exposure and HLA in healthy donors (dated by TCRdb to about 2017). Receptor libraries were prepared by the immunoSEQ multiplex PCR assay. For the multiplex PCR, a mixture combining 60 forward primers for TCR Vbeta segments and 13 reverse primers for TCR Jbeta segments was used. TCRdb mirrors the immuneACCESS table, restricted to in-frame sequences. Some clones are absent from its copies; in checked studies, under half trace to an unresolved V gene, and the reason for the others is unknown. Here the sample has over 120,000 clones; about three quarters occur a single time. The ten biggest clones cover roughly 3.7% of the sample. Sequenced sample: PBMCs. The receptors were sampled from a male donor in good health and CMV-seronegative.

The table lists this clone with a few counts. This sequence joins TRBV4-2 and TRBJ2-7, with 9 positions matching TRBD2. Per the germline V gene, CDR1 is LGHNA and CDR2 is YNFKEQ. CDR3 length equals 13 residues. J was trimmed by 6 bases and V by 2 bases; bases with no gene match: 2. CDR3: CASSQPSGAEQYF. The CDR3 coding sequence is TGTGCCAGCAGCCAACCTAGCGGGGCCGAGCAGTACTTC.

This clone was seen a few times. V and J are TRBV14 and TRBJ2-1; D perhaps matches TRBD1 (5 bases). Trimming left V 0 bases short and J 6 bases short, with 15 bases between. The CDR3 covers 16 residues. Per germline, CDR1 SGHDN and CDR2 FVKESK. CDR3 DNA sequence: TGTGCCAGCAGCCAAGAGTTTAAAGCAGGGTTCAATGAGCAGTTCTTC. Translation gives CASSQEFKAGFNEQFF.

The rearrangement links TRBV2 to TRBJ2-3; 8 bases are shared with TRBD2. The J segment lost 2 bases and the V segment lost 8 bases, leaving 6 bases of the junction unmatched. The CDR3 is 14 residues long. Germline values: CDR1 SNHLY, CDR2 FYNNEI. CDR3 sequence reads: CASVAGRNTDTQYF. The CDR3 DNA sequence: TGTGCCAGCGTAGCGGGGAGAAACACAGATACGCAGTATTTT.

The gene calls are TRBV10-3 and TRBJ1-3; no clear D. Germline CDR1 is ENHRY and CDR2 is SYGVKD. Trimming left V 6 bases short and J 0 bases short, with 9 bases between. The CDR3 loop spans 14 amino acids. The CDR3 spells CAISRTNSGNTIYF. DNA of the CDR3: TGTGCCATCAGCCGAACAAACTCTGGAAACACCATATATTTT.

The gene calls are TRBV18 and TRBJ2-3, with TRBD1 identical over 8 bases. The V gene's germline CDR1 is KGHSH and CDR2 LQKENI. The junction had 18 bases not matched to a gene; V was cut back by 5 bases and J by 2 bases. This CDR3 is 19 amino acids long. The CDR3 bases are TGTGCCAGCTCATTCCTACAGGGGGTTGGTGTGGAAAACACAGATACGCAGTATTTT. Translation gives CASSFLQGVGVENTDTQYF.

This chain joins TRBV11-3 and TRBJ1-1; possibly TRBD1 for D (5 bases). CDR1 SGHNT and CDR2 YENEEA come from the germline V gene. There are 13 residues in the CDR3. V lost 5 bases to trimming and J lost 0 bases, with 7 bases between them. CDR3 amino acids: CASSTGMNTEAFF. In DNA form, the CDR3 reads TGTGCCAGCAGCACAGGCATGAACACTGAAGCTTTCTTT.

This clone occurred once. The chain uses TRBV4-2 and TRBJ2-5; 10 positions agree with TRBD2. Looked up from germline, CDR1 is LGHNA and CDR2 is YNFKEQ. The V and J ends lost 4 bases and 2 bases, in that order; junction bases with no gene match: 10. The CDR3 is made up of 17 amino acids. CDR3 sequence: CASSRLAGVDYQETQYF. In nucleotides, the CDR3 is TGTGCCAGCAGCCGTCTAGCGGGAGTCGATTATCAAGAGACCCAGTACTTC.

CDR3 coding DNA: TGTGCCAGCAGGGGACGGGGGGCGGGCGGGGAGCTGTTTTTT. Translating gives CASRGRGAGGELFF. The chain is built from TRBV6-1 and TRBJ2-2, with D possibly matching TRBD2 (7 bases). The CDR3 has 14 residues. Germline loops: CDR1 MNHNS, CDR2 SASEGT. V shed 6 bases and J shed 7 bases, with 15 bases lying between them.

This clone was picked up a small number of times. The V and J genes are TRBV11-2 and TRBJ2-1; 7 nucleotides align to TRBD2. Germline lookup yields CDR1 SGHAT and CDR2 FQNNGV. The CDR3 sequence is 16 residues long. The trim removed 0 bases at V and 6 bases at J, leaving 8 bases unmatched. In DNA form, the CDR3 reads TGTGCCAGCAGCTTAGAGGGGGGAGGGCCGGGCAATGAGCAGTTCTTC. Translation gives CASSLEGGGPGNEQFF. Full variable domain (missing parts from reference TRBV11-2 and TRBJ2-1): EAGVAQSPRYKIIEKRQSVAFWCNPISGHATLYWYQQILGQGPKLLIQFQNNGVVDDSQLPKDRFSAERLKGVDSTLKIQPAKLEDSAVYLCASSLEGGGPGNEQFFGPGTRLTVL.

This clone was counted a few times. The chain couples TRBV10-3 to TRBJ2-3; unclear D gene. With 3 bases removed from V and 11 bases from J, the gap between germline ends came to 9 bases. The CDR3 covers 11 residues. From germline, CDR1 is ENHRY and CDR2 SYGVKD. The chain's CDR3 is CAISETARQYF. Written as DNA, the CDR3 is TGTGCCATCAGTGAAACTGCAAGGCAGTATTTT.

The chain couples TRBV5-1 to TRBJ2-7; TRBD2 agrees at 12 bases. The ends lost 0 bases at V and 2 bases at J; junction bases unmatched: 3. The CDR3 extends over 16 amino acids. The germline V gene encodes CDR1 SGHRS and CDR2 YFSETQ. The CDR3 DNA reads as TGCGCCAGCAGCTTGGGCCTAGCGGGAGGGGCCTACGAGCAGTACTTC. It specifies CASSLGLAGGAYEQYF.

V usage is TRBV7-6 and J usage is TRBJ2-1; weak D call: TRBD2 (5 bases). This CDR3 has 12 amino acids. Trimming took off 8 bases at V and 5 bases at J, with 10 bases between the two ends. The germline gives CDR1 SGHVS, CDR2 FNYEAQ. CDR3 bases: TGTGCCAGCGGCACTAGTAACAATGAGCAGTTCTTC. Amino acid sequence: CASGTSNNEQFF.

The chain is built from TRBV27 and TRBJ1-1; 8 bases align to TRBD1. The germline V gene encodes CDR1 MNHEY and CDR2 SMNVEV (reference sequence). The CDR3 totals 14 residues. The V and J ends lost 5 bases and 5 bases, in that order; junction bases with no gene match: 7. This CDR3 is CASSLATGVTEAFF. In DNA, the CDR3 is TGTGCCAGCAGTCTAGCGACAGGGGTGACTGAAGCTTTCTTT.

The chain carries TRBV5-1 and TRBJ2-7; no definite D call. In germline, CDR1 is SGHRS, CDR2 YFSETQ. There are 14 residues in the CDR3. V was shortened by 0 bases and J by 0 bases, with 7 bases between the two germline ends. The CDR3 nucleotides are TGCGCCAGCAGCTTGGGGCAGTCCTCCTACGAGCAGTACTTC. It yields the protein CASSLGQSSYEQYF.

The chain uses TRBV7-8 and TRBJ2-5; 9 nucleotides match TRBD2. The CDR3 is 15 residues long. Germline assignment: CDR1 SGHVS and CDR2 FQNEAQ. Trimming cost V 5 bases and J 2 bases; bases outside gene matches: 6. The CDR3 region has the DNA TGTGCCAGCAGCCCCCGACTAGCGGAACAAGAGACCCAGTACTTC. Its protein product is CASSPRLAEQETQYF.

The chain uses TRBV29-1 and TRBJ2-7; D is perhaps TRBD2 (6 bases). Looked up from germline, CDR1 is SQVTM and CDR2 is ANQGSEA. This CDR3 is built from 12 residues. Deletions cut 5 bases from V and 0 bases from J, with 8 bases between. The CDR3 nucleotides are TGCAGCGTTATGACTAGCTCCTACGAGCAGTACTTC. It specifies CSVMTSSYEQYF.

The rearrangement uses TRBV16 and TRBJ1-3; D may be TRBD1 (5 bases). Germline V gene sequence: CDR1 KGHSY, CDR2 FQNENV. The CDR3 runs 15 residues. V lost 3 bases and J lost 2, with 11 bases in between. The CDR3 region is CASSQLGLTGNTIYF. CDR3 bases: TGTGCCAGCAGCCAGCTGGGACTTACTGGAAACACCATATATTTT.

The J gene is TRBJ1-1, the V gene TRBV27; 8 nucleotides align to TRBD1. V shed 3 bases and J 10 bases; nucleotides not matched to a gene: 7. CDR3 size: 13 residues. Germline CDR1 MNHEY, CDR2 SMNVEV (reference sequence). CDR3 DNA sequence: TGTGCCAGCAGTTTTGGGCAGGGGGCAGGAGCTTTCTTT. Protein: CASSFGQGAGAFF.

The chain joins TRBV7-9 to TRBJ1-2; no definite D call. Germline lookup yields CDR1 SEHNR and CDR2 FQNEAQ (reference sequence). The CDR3 is 16 residues long. Trimming removed 1 base at V and 4 bases at J, with 16 bases between. The CDR3, as DNA: TGTGCCAGCAGCTTAGATCGGCGGGGATCGGCCTATGGCTACACCTTC. Translating gives CASSLDRRGSAYGYTF.

The chain links TRBV6-1 to TRBJ2-7; D is possibly TRBD2 (6 bases). The CDR3 spans 15 residues. The V end lost 0 bases, the J end lost 3 bases, and 12 bases lay between the germline ends. Germline V gene data show CDR1 as MNHNS and CDR2 as SASEGT. CDR3 DNA: TGTGCCAGCAGTGAAGCCGGGACTGGGAGCTACGAGCAGTACTTC. Protein sequence: CASSEAGTGSYEQYF.

The CDR3 protein is CASSPGLAVGELFF. The CDR3 nucleotides read TGTGCCAGCAGTCCGGGACTAGCCGTCGGGGAGCTGTTTTTT. This sequence joins TRBV27 and TRBJ2-2, with 9 bases lining up with TRBD2. Trimming cost V 5 bases and J 7 bases; bases outside gene matches: 5. Germline V gene data show CDR1 as MNHEY and CDR2 as SMNVEV (reference sequence). The CDR3 contains 14 residues.

The chain carries TRBV7-2 and TRBJ2-7; 9 bases agree with TRBD2. Germline V gene sequence: CDR1 SGHTA, CDR2 FQGNSA. With 1 base clipped from V and 7 bases from J, the junction kept 5 bases outside the gene matches. The CDR3 contains 14 residues. CDR3 amino acids: CASSLGGLAEEQYF. In DNA form, the CDR3 reads TGTGCCAGCAGCTTAGGGGGACTAGCCGAAGAGCAGTACTTC.